These 24 T cell receptor beta chains were sequenced from one sample in a study of blood T cell repertoires in COVID-19. Measured with immunoSEQ multiplex PCR; TCRdb has only the in-frame clones, and not every one. The sample gives hundreds of thousands of clones, 70% to 90% of which show up once; just over 7% is in the top ten. The specimen was peripheral blood. The receptors originated from a woman between 55 and 75 years old with COVID-19, enrolled during active disease.

J is TRBJ1-2 and V is TRBV6-1; TRBD1 might be the D (6 bases). The CDR3 spans 16 residues. Per the germline V gene, CDR1 is MNHNS and CDR2 is SASEGT. The V end was cut by 4 bases, the J end by 2 bases, with 17 bases between. The CDR3 here is CASSGHLGDRNYGYTF. CDR3 sequence (DNA): TGTGCCAGCAGTGGACACTTGGGTGACAGGAACTATGGCTACACCTTC.

The rearrangement uses TRBV11-3 and TRBJ1-2; D possibly corresponds to TRBD1 (6 bases). Germline CDR1 reads SGHNT; CDR2 reads YENEEA. This CDR3 comprises 13 residues. V dropped 5 bases and J dropped 6 bases, with 13 bases sitting between them. This chain's CDR3 is CASSLLRGNGYTF. DNA for the CDR3: TGTGCCAGCAGCCTCCTCAGGGGAAATGGCTACACCTTC.

The V gene is TRBV6-2 or TRBV6-3, the J gene TRBJ1-1; D not resolved. Trimming took off 0 bases at V and 4 bases at J, with 15 bases between the two ends. The CDR3 totals 16 residues. Per the germline V gene, CDR1 is MNHEY and CDR2 is SVGEGT. The DNA for the CDR3 is TGTGCCAGCAGTTACTCAGGCGGGCTTCGGGGCACTGAAGCTTTCTTT. Translating it yields CASSYSGGLRGTEAFF.

This chain uses TRBV4-1 with TRBJ2-7, with D perhaps matching TRBD1 (6 bases). Trimming left V 0 bases short and J 1 base short, with 13 bases between. Germline lookup yields CDR1 MGHRA and CDR2 YSYEKL. The length of the CDR3 is 16 residues. The CDR3 here is CASSQDLGQRSYEQYF. CDR3 in DNA: TGCGCCAGCAGCCAAGATTTAGGACAGCGATCCTACGAGCAGTACTTC.

The rearrangement uses TRBV5-4 and TRBJ2-3; TRBD2 matches at 8 bases. V lost 2 bases to trimming and J lost 1 base; unmatched junction nucleotides: 0. Looked up from germline, CDR1 is SGHNT and CDR2 is YYREEE (reference sequence). This CDR3 is 14 amino acids long. The CDR3 reads CASSLAGGTDTQYF. In DNA form, the CDR3 reads TGTGCCAGCAGCTTAGCGGGGGGCACAGATACGCAGTATTTT. The variable domain in full, with the rest retrieved from reference TRBV5-4 and TRBJ2-3, is ETGVTQSPTHLIKTRGQQVTLRCSSQSGHNTVSWYQQALGQGPQFIFQYYREEENGRGNFPPRFSGLQFPNYSSELNVNALELDDSALYLCASSLAGGTDTQYFGPGTRLTVL.

J is TRBJ1-1 and V is TRBV27, with D tentatively TRBD1 (5 bases). The V end was cut by 6 bases, the J end by 3 bases, with 8 bases between. Germline V gene lookup returns CDR1 MNHEY and CDR2 SMNVEV (reference sequence). The CDR3 spans 12 residues. This CDR3 reads CASRGGYTEAFF. The CDR3 bases are TGTGCCAGCAGGGGGGGGTACACTGAAGCTTTCTTT.

A few counts support this clone. V and J are TRBV6-2 or TRBV6-3 and TRBJ1-2; 7 nucleotides match TRBD1. V dropped 4 bases and J dropped 3; count of bases not matched to a gene: 8. Per the germline V gene, CDR1 is MNHEY and CDR2 is SVGEGT. This CDR3 has 15 residues. CDR3 sequence (DNA): TGTGCCAGCAGTTCCGGGGACAGCGGGTACTATGGCTACACCTTC. Its translation: CASSSGDSGYYGYTF.

The chain carries TRBV5-1 and TRBJ2-5, with TRBD1 as a possible D gene (6 bases). The CDR3 is made up of 14 amino acids. V shed 4 bases and J shed 1 base, with 11 bases lying between them. In germline, CDR1 is SGHRS, CDR2 YFSETQ. DNA of the CDR3: TGCGCCAGCAGCGCTAGGGGGTCCCAAGAGACCCAGTACTTC. This codes for CASSARGSQETQYF.

As to this clone: Other DNA sequences within the sample encode an identical CDR3. The genes are TRBV7-9 and TRBJ2-7; TRBD1 aligns across 8 bases. With 0 bases clipped from V and 6 bases from J, the junction kept 4 bases outside the gene matches. This CDR3 spans 14 amino acids. Germline CDR1 reads SEHNR; CDR2 reads FQNEAQ (reference sequence). As DNA, the CDR3 is TGTGCCAGCAGCTTAGCGCAGGGGGCGGCCGAGCAGTACTTC. It translates to CASSLAQGAAEQYF.

This chain joins TRBV7-8 and TRBJ2-1; 8 positions match TRBD2. Germline lookup yields CDR1 SGHVS and CDR2 FQNEAQ. V dropped 3 bases and J dropped 4; count of bases not matched to a gene: 11. This CDR3 has 17 residues. In nucleotides, the CDR3 is TGTGCCAGCAGCTTCATCGGGGGGGCGGTTGCATACAATGAGCAGTTCTTC. Residues: CASSFIGGAVAYNEQFF.

The genes are TRBV14 and TRBJ1-2; D gene ambiguous. Germline CDR1 and CDR2: SGHDN and FVKESK. V lost 4 bases and J 4 bases, leaving 10 bases between the germline ends. The CDR3 consists of 13 residues. CDR3 protein: CASSRRVSYGYTF. In DNA, the CDR3 is TGTGCCAGCAGCCGGAGGGTATCCTATGGCTACACCTTC.

The CDR3 loop reads CASSVVAGRTDTQYF. The CDR3 bases are TGTGCCAGCAGCGTAGTAGCGGGAAGAACAGATACGCAGTATTTT. This chain links TRBV9 with TRBJ2-3; 8 bases are shared with TRBD2. The V gene's germline CDR1 is SGDLS and CDR2 YYNGEE. The trim removed 0 bases at V and 3 bases at J, leaving 3 bases unmatched. This CDR3 contains 15 residues.

The rearrangement uses TRBV4-1 and TRBJ1-2; D remains ambiguous. The CDR3 is 14 residues long. The germline gives CDR1 MGHRA, CDR2 YSYEKL. Between the trimmed V and J ends, which lost 1 base and 4 bases, there was a span of 10 bases. CDR3 sequence: CASSQAGSGYGYTF. DNA for the CDR3: TGCGCCAGCAGCCAAGCCGGGTCGGGCTATGGCTACACCTTC.

The J gene is TRBJ2-7, the V gene TRBV6-2 or TRBV6-3; D possibly corresponds to TRBD1 (6 bases). The V end lost 6 bases, the J end lost 2 bases, and 23 bases lay between the germline ends. The CDR3 runs to 17 residues. Germline V gene lookup returns CDR1 MNHEY and CDR2 SVGEGT. CDR3 DNA: TGTGCCAGCAGCCATAGGCTGGGTCAGGGGAATACCTACGAGCAGTACTTC. Protein sequence: CASSHRLGQGNTYEQYF.

V and J are TRBV30 and TRBJ2-1; TRBD2 is a possible D gene (6 bases). Deletions cut 4 bases from V and 0 bases from J, with 13 bases between. The V gene's germline CDR1 is GTSNPN and CDR2 SVGIG (reference sequence). This CDR3 has 15 residues. The CDR3 coding sequence is TGTGCCTGGACACCGGGACTCAGCTCCTACAATGAGCAGTTCTTC. As protein: CAWTPGLSSYNEQFF.

V is TRBV5-1 and J is TRBJ2-1; D is possibly TRBD1 (6 bases). Deletions cut 1 base from V and 10 bases from J, with 21 bases between. Germline CDR1 SGHRS, CDR2 YFSETQ. The CDR3 totals 16 residues. CDR3 nucleotide sequence: TGCGCCAGCAGCTTGCTTCCGGAACAGGGATCGGGGGAGCAGTTCTTC. This gives the protein CASSLLPEQGSGEQFF.

J is TRBJ2-1 and V is TRBV7-7; 9 bases align to TRBD2. CDR1 and CDR2 (germline): SSHAT, FNYEAQ (reference sequence). The V segment lost 2 bases and the J segment 4 bases; nucleotides outside the gene matches: 3. The CDR3 contains 15 residues. The CDR3 is CASSLKRGAYNEQFF. CDR3 coding DNA: TGTGCCAGCAGCTTAAAGCGGGGGGCTTACAATGAGCAGTTCTTC. The variable domain in full, with the rest retrieved from reference TRBV7-7 and TRBJ2-1, is GAGVSQSPRYKVTKRGQDVTLRCDPISSHATLYWYQQALGQGPEFLTYFNYEAQPDKSGLPSDRFSAERPEGSISTLTIQRTEQRDSAMYRCASSLKRGAYNEQFFGPGTRLTVL.

This clone was detected a few times. J is TRBJ1-2 and V is TRBV5-4, with 11 positions matching TRBD1. J lost 5 bases, V lost 4 bases, and 10 bases had no gene match. This CDR3 has 16 residues. Germline V gives CDR1 SGHNT, CDR2 YYREEE (reference sequence). CDR3 nucleotide sequence: TGTGCCAGCAGCCCCGACGGCGGGACAGGGGGGTATGGCTACACCTTC. Translation gives CASSPDGGTGGYGYTF. Full variable domain (missing parts from reference TRBV5-4 and TRBJ1-2): ETGVTQSPTHLIKTRGQQVTLRCSSQSGHNTVSWYQQALGQGPQFIFQYYREEENGRGNFPPRFSGLQFPNYSSELNVNALELDDSALYLCASSPDGGTGGYGYTFGSGTRLTVV.

Concerning this clone: No DNA is shown, since the ends of the CDR3 on it are uncertain; the CDR3 is the one TCRdb lists. The V gene is TRBV13, the J gene TRBJ1-4. The CDR3 spans 15 residues, counting both ends. Per germline, CDR1 PRHDT and CDR2 FYEKMQ (reference sequence). The CDR3 loop is CASTVLGEVDEKLFF.

The J gene is TRBJ1-1, the V gene TRBV2, with a possible D match to TRBD1 (5 bases). The V gene's germline CDR1 is SNHLY and CDR2 FYNNEI. The CDR3 totals 16 residues. Trimming took off 6 bases at V and 4 bases at J, with 21 bases between the two ends. The CDR3 is CASSALLGGSGTEAFF. In DNA form, the CDR3 reads TGTGCCAGCAGCGCTCTCCTCGGGGGGTCAGGCACTGAAGCTTTCTTT.

The chain has TRBV6-5 and TRBJ2-7, with D possibly TRBD2 on 6 matching bases. This CDR3 region has 15 residues. Per the germline V gene, CDR1 is MNHEY and CDR2 is SVGAGI. With 2 bases removed from V and 3 bases from J, the gap between germline ends came to 14 bases. CDR3 bases: TGTGCCAGCAGTTACGTAGCGGATTCGTTCTACGAGCAGTACTTC. It codes for CASSYVADSFYEQYF.

This clone was picked up many times. V and J are TRBV12-3 or TRBV12-4 and TRBJ2-3, with 7 nucleotides matching TRBD2. The CDR3 runs to 12 residues. J gave up 9 bases and V 8 bases, and 8 bases lay outside the gene matches. The CDR3 bases are TGTGCCAGCGGAAGGCTAGCGGCGACGCAGTATTTT. Translating gives CASGRLAATQYF.

A single count supports this clone. The chain joins TRBV5-1 to TRBJ2-7; a possible D gene is TRBD1 (6 bases). V was trimmed by 0 bases and J by 7 bases, leaving 23 bases between them. This CDR3 has 17 residues. CDR1 is SGHRS and CDR2 is YFSETQ in the germline V gene. This chain's CDR3 is CASSLDHRVRGRDEQYF. For the CDR3, the DNA is TGCGCCAGCAGCTTGGACCACAGGGTACGGGGCCGAGATGAGCAGTACTTC.

The chain carries TRBV6-1 and TRBJ1-2; D is undetermined. This CDR3 is built from 13 residues. The germline V gene encodes CDR1 MNHNS and CDR2 SASEGT. V gave up 2 bases and J gave up 5 bases, with 9 bases separating them. The CDR3 DNA follows: TGTGCCAGCAGTGAATATTCAGGTTATGGCTACACCTTC. This gives the protein CASSEYSGYGYTF.